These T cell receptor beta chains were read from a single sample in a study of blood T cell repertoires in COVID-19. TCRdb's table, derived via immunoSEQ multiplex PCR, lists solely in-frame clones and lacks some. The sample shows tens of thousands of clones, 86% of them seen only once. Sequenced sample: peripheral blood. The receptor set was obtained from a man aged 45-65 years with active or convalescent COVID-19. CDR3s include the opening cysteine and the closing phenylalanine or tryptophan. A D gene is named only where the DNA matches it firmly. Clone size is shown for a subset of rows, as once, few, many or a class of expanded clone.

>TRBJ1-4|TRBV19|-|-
TGTGCCAGTAGTGTTCGGGAAAAACTGTTTTTT
CASSVREKLFF
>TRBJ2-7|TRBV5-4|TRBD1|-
TGTGCCAGCAGCACTGACAGGGGCGAGTATAGAGGGTCCTACGAGCAGTACTTC
CASSTDRGEYRGSYEQYF
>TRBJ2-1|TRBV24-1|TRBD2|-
TGTGCCACCAGAGCCCCGGGACTAGCGGGGTCTGAGCAGTTCTTC
CATRAPGLAGSEQFF
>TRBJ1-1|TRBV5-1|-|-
TGCGCCAGCAGCCAAACGACAGTGAACACTGAAGCTTTCTTT
CASSQTTVNTEAFF
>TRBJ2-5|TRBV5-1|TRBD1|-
TGCGCCAGCAGCACGGGACAGGGGACGGAGACCCAGTACTTC
CASSTGQGTETQYF
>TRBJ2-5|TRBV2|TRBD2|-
TGTGCCAGCAGTGACAGTCTAGCGGGGGGGCCTGAGACCCAGTACTTC
CASSDSLAGGPETQYF
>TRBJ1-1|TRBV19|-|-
TGTGCCAGTAGTATCGGGAGAGCCTGGGGGGACACTGAAGCTTTCTTT
CASSIGRAWGDTEAFF
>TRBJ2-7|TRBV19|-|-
TGTGCCAGTAGTCAAAACAGCCAACCAAGCTCCTACGAGCAGTACTTC
CASSQNSQPSSYEQYF
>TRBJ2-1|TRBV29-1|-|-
TGCAGCGTTGTAATGAGATACTCCTACAATGAGCAGTTCTTC
CSVVMRYSYNEQFF
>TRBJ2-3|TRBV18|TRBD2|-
TGTGCCAGCGCGGGACTAGCGGGGGGCTATGGGACCACAGATACGCAGTATTTT
CASAGLAGGYGTTDTQYF
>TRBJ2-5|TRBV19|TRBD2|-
TGTGCCAGTAGTATCGGTCCTAGCGGAGACCAAGAGACCCAGTACTTC
CASSIGPSGDQETQYF
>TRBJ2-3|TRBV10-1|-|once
TGCGCCAGCAGTGAGACCTGGTCAGGGGCGTTGGTAGATACGCAGTATTTT
CASSETWSGALVDTQYF
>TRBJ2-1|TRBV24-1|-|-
TGTGCCACCAGTGATGCTACTAGGTCCTACAATGAGCAGTTCTTC
CATSDATRSYNEQFF
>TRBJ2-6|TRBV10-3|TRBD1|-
TGTGCCATCAGTGAGGCGACAGGGGTGAACTCTGGGGCCAACGTCCTGACTTTC
CAISEATGVNSGANVLTF
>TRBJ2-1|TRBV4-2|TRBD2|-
TGTGCCAGCAGCCACCAGGGGACTAGCGGGAGGTTATACAATGAGCAGTTCTTC
CASSHQGTSGRLYNEQFF
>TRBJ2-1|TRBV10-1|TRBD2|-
TGCGCCAGCAGTGAGTCGGGGGAGGGCCGCAATGAGCAGTTCTTC
CASSESGEGRNEQFF
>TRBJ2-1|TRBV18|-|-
TGTGCCAGCTCACCCGAAGCGGCGTTTTATAATGAGCAGTTCTTC
CASSPEAAFYNEQFF
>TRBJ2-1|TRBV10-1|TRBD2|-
TGCGCCAGCAGTGTTTCCCGACTAGCGGGGGGGCGGAATGAGCAGTTCTTC
CASSVSRLAGGRNEQFF
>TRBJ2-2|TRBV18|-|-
TGTGCCAGCTCACGAAGACAGAACACCGGGGAGCTGTTTTTT
CASSRRQNTGELFF
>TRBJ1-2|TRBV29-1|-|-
TGCAGCGTCGGGGAAGGGAACGATCGCTACACCTTC
CSVGEGNDRYTF
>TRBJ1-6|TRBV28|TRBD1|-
TGTGCCAGCACCGAACTTAACAGGGGTCGGAATTCACCCCTCCACTTT
CASTELNRGRNSPLHF
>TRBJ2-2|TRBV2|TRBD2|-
TGTGCCAGCAGTCTCTTAGCGGGAGGGGTCGGGGAGCTGTTTTTT
CASSLLAGGVGELFF
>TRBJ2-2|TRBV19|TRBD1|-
TGTGCCAGTAGTATAGGGACAGGGGGTACCGGGGAGCTGTTTTTT
CASSIGTGGTGELFF
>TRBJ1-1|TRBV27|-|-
TGTGCCAGCAGTTCTCAGGGTACGAACACTGAAGCTTTCTTT
CASSSQGTNTEAFF
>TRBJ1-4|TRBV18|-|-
TGTGCCAGCTCACTTAGACAGGTCAATGAAAAACTGTTTTTT
CASSLRQVNEKLFF
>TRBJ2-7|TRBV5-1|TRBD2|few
TGCGCCAGCAGCTTGGAAGCTAGCGGGGGGGACGAGCAGTACTTC
CASSLEASGGDEQYF
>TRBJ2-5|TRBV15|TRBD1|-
TGTGCCACCAGCAGAACGCCGGGACAGGGGATGAGGGAGACCCAGTACTTC
CATSRTPGQGMRETQYF
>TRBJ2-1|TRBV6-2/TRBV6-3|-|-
TGTGCCAGCAGTTACGGTGGGGTCTCAGGGGACTACAATGAGCAGTTCTTC
CASSYGGVSGDYNEQFF
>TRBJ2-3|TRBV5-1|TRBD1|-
TGCGCCAGCAGCCTAGGACAGGGGAGGAATACGCAGTATTTT
CASSLGQGRNTQYF
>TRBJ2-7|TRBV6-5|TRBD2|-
TGTGCCAGCAGTTACAAGGGACTAGCATCCTACGAGCAGTACTTC
CASSYKGLASYEQYF
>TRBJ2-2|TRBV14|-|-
TGTGCCAGCAGCTACACAGTCTCCGGGGAGCTGTTTTTT
CASSYTVSGELFF
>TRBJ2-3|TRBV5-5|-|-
TGTGCCAGCAGCTTGGCCGGCAGCACAGGCACAGATACGCAGTATTTT
CASSLAGSTGTDTQYF
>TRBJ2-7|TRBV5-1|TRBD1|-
TGCGCCAGCAGCTTGGACTTTGGGACAGTCTACGAGCAGTACTTC
CASSLDFGTVYEQYF
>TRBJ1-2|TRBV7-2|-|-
TGTGCCAGCAGCCAAGGCGGGGGGCGAGCCTATGGCTACACCTTC
CASSQGGGRAYGYTF
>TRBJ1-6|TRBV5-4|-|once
TGTGCCAGCCGGACCAGGACAGAAAATTCACCCCTCCACTTT
CASRTRTENSPLHF
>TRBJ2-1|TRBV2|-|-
TGTGCCAGCAATGAGCGGAGCTCCTACAATGAGCAGTTCTTC
CASNERSSYNEQFF
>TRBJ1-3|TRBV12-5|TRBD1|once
TGTGCTAGCCGGGACAGAGAGGGAAACACCATATATTTT
CASRDREGNTIYF
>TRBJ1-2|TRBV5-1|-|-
TGCGCCAGCGGGGCTAGTGACAGATCTAACTATGGCTACACCTTC
CASGASDRSNYGYTF
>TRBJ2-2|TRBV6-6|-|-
TGTGCCAGCAGTAAGCGGGACACCGGGGAGCTGTTTTTT
CASSKRDTGELFF
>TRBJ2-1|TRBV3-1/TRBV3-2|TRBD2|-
TGTGCCAGCAGCCAAGATTCAATAGCGGGGGGGCGGATTAATGAGCAGTTCTTC
CASSQDSIAGGRINEQFF
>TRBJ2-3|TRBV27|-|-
TGTGCCAGCAGTTTATTCCGGCGGGGTACGCAGTATTTT
CASSLFRRGTQYF
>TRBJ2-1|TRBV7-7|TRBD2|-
TGTGCCAGCAGCTTAGGTAGCGGGAGATCAGTCAATGAGCAGTTCTTC
CASSLGSGRSVNEQFF
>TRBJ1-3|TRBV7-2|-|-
TGTGCCAGCAGCAGGGACACTCTGAGCTCTGGAAACACCATATATTTT
CASSRDTLSSGNTIYF
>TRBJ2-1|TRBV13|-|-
TGTGCCAGCAGCTTAGGGTCTAGCCGGAACAATGAGCAGTTCTTC
CASSLGSSRNNEQFF
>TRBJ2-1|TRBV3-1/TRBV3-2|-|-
TGTGCCAGCACCCATGGGGGCCAATACAACAATGAGCAGTTCTTC
CASTHGGQYNNEQFF
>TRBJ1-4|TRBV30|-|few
TGTGCCTCCCGACAGTCAACTAATGAAAAACTGTTTTTT
CASRQSTNEKLFF